This TCR beta chain was captured in a study of blood T cell repertoires in COVID-19. Trimming took off 10 bases at V and 0 bases at J, with 5 bases between the two ends. This CDR3 has 11 amino acids. Seattle patients were enrolled while actively infected and followed longitudinally. Methods used by the authors: Nucleated cell counts were estimated from reference gene primer amplification. Measured with immunoSEQ multiplex PCR; TCRdb has only the in-frame clones, and not every one. The V and J calls and clone size are taken from that table; D and trimming were inferred from the DNA. In the table there are more than 90,000 clones, about 83% of which are singletons.

The sample consisted of peripheral blood. This sequence originates from a woman aged 55-69 years with COVID-19, enrolled during active disease. This chain links TRBV12-3 or TRBV12-4 with TRBJ2-3; D remains ambiguous. In nucleotides, the CDR3 is TGTGCCATAACTAGCACAGATACGCAGTATTTT. Amino acid sequence: CAITSTDTQYF.